One and the same sample provided the 32 T cell receptor beta chains below, sequenced in a study of blood T cell repertoires in COVID-19. Assay: immunoSEQ multiplex PCR; the TCRdb copy retains only in-frame clones and omits some. The data contain roughly 500,000 clones, 89% of them seen just once; the ten biggest clones take up around 0.92%. Sequencing input: peripheral blood. Receptors were obtained from a man aged 18-30 years with COVID-19, enrolled during active disease.

The gene calls are TRBV19 and TRBJ2-2, with 7 positions matching TRBD2. Germline-derived CDR1 and CDR2 are LNHDA and SQIVND (reference sequence). The CDR3 sequence is 17 residues long. The J segment lost 7 bases and the V segment lost 3 bases, leaving 14 bases of the junction unmatched. The CDR3 is CASSISLIQRGNGELFF. The CDR3 DNA reads TGTGCCAGTAGTATCTCCCTCATCCAGCGGGGTAACGGGGAGCTGTTTTTT.

This chain uses TRBV11-3 with TRBJ2-5, with D possibly being TRBD1 (7 bases). The V and J ends lost 5 bases and 7 bases respectively, with 14 bases between them. The CDR3 covers 13 residues. In germline, CDR1 is SGHNT, CDR2 YENEEA. The CDR3, as DNA: TGTGCCAGCAGCCCCCAGGGGGGCGGGACCCAGTACTTC. Translated: CASSPQGGGTQYF.

The chain is built from TRBV18 and TRBJ1-1; D perhaps matches TRBD1 (6 bases). The germline CDR1 and CDR2 sequences are KGHSH and LQKENI. CDR3 length equals 12 residues. Trimming removed 5 bases at V and 7 bases at J, with 11 bases between. Written as DNA, the CDR3 is TGTGCCAGCTCAGCACAGGGAGTTGAAGCTTTCTTT. Amino acid sequence: CASSAQGVEAFF. The full variable domain, with the rest looked up from reference TRBV18 and TRBJ1-1, is NAGVMQNPRHLVRRRGQEARLRCSPMKGHSHVYWYRQLPEEGLKFMVYLQKENIIDESGMPKERFSAEFPKEGPSILRIQQVVRGDSAAYFCASSAQGVEAFFGQGTRLTVV.

V usage is TRBV4-1 and J usage is TRBJ1-3, with 7 positions matching TRBD1. The J segment lost 4 bases and the V segment lost 1 base, leaving 1 base of the junction unmatched. Germline values: CDR1 MGHRA, CDR2 YSYEKL. This CDR3 contains 14 residues. The CDR3 reads CASSQAGQGNTIYF. The CDR3 DNA is TGCGCCAGCAGCCAAGCGGGACAGGGAAACACCATATATTTT.

The CDR3 region is CASSFRRGDPYNEQFF. The CDR3 DNA is TGTGCCAGTAGCTTTCGTCGGGGGGATCCCTACAATGAGCAGTTCTTC. V gene TRBV19 combines with J gene TRBJ2-1; 7 bases are a match to TRBD2. Germline V gene data show CDR1 as LNHDA and CDR2 as SQIVND (reference sequence). Trimming at V came to 6 bases and at J to 2 bases, leaving 10 bases not matched to a gene. This CDR3 contains 16 residues.

This clone was recorded only once. The chain employs TRBV12-3 or TRBV12-4 and TRBJ2-1, with a possible D match to TRBD2 (5 bases). The CDR3 is 13 residues long. Trimming took 8 bases from V and 9 from J, leaving 17 bases between them. The CDR3 loop reads CASGSSRVGEQFF. As DNA, the CDR3 is TGTGCCAGCGGGAGCTCTAGGGTCGGTGAGCAGTTCTTC.

The count of this clone is one. The chain combines TRBV11-3 with TRBJ2-5, with D possibly being TRBD2 (5 bases). Trimming removed 3 bases at V and 5 bases at J, with 16 bases between. CDR1 is SGHNT and CDR2 is YENEEA in the germline V gene. The CDR3 is 15 amino acids. The DNA for the CDR3 is TGTGCCAGCAGCTTCGGGGTAGGACCGCCGGAGACCCAGTACTTC. Encoded protein: CASSFGVGPPETQYF.

V and J are TRBV19 and TRBJ2-3; TRBD1 matches 8 bases. V was clipped by 7 bases and J by 6 bases; unmatched bases: 9. The CDR3 runs 14 residues. The germline gives CDR1 LNHDA, CDR2 SQIVND (reference sequence). The CDR3, as DNA: TGTGCCAGTACCTCCTGGACAGGGAGCGATACGCAGTATTTT. It translates to CASTSWTGSDTQYF.

This clone has more than one count but fewer than ten. The DNA for the CDR3 is TGTGCCAGCAGCTTAGGAGGAGGAAACACCATATATTTT. This codes for CASSLGGGNTIYF. The chain joins TRBV7-9 to TRBJ1-3; D not resolved. The V gene's germline CDR1 is SEHNR and CDR2 FQNEAQ (reference sequence). Trimming stripped 1 base from V and 4 bases from J, with 5 bases between. The CDR3 has 13 residues.

The chain couples TRBV3-1 (or the pseudogene TRBV3-2) to TRBJ2-7; TRBD1 matches at 7 bases. The ends lost 3 bases at V and 6 bases at J; junction bases unmatched: 5. This CDR3 has 13 amino acids. Looked up from germline, CDR1 is LGHDT and CDR2 is YNNKEL (reference sequence). CDR3 nucleotides: TGTGCCAGCAGCCATCCCGACAGGGTCGAGCAGTACTTC. Translated, it gives CASSHPDRVEQYF.

On this clone itself: The junction differs from germline at one of its ends, possibly a read error. The V and J genes are TRBV7-7 and TRBJ2-2, with 8 nucleotides matching TRBD2. This CDR3 region has 15 residues. Germline V gene data show CDR1 as SSHAT and CDR2 as FNYEAQ (reference sequence). The CDR3 is CASSPGRDWTGELFF. CDR3 bases: TGTGCTAGCAGCCCCGGGAGGGATTGGACCGGGGAGCTGTTTTTT.

This clone was counted a single time. The chain recombines TRBV28 with TRBJ2-2; possibly TRBD1 for D (5 bases). CDR3 size: 14 residues. CDR1 is MDHEN and CDR2 is SYDVKM in the germline V gene. Trimming shortened V by 8 bases and J by 7 bases, and 17 bases separated the two germline ends. Written as DNA, the CDR3 is TGTGCCAGCCTAGAAACGCCGCAGGGCGGGGAGCTGTTTTTT. Protein product: CASLETPQGGELFF.

This chain connects TRBV5-8 to TRBJ1-5, with 8 nucleotides matching TRBD1. The germline CDR1 and CDR2 sequences are SGHTS and YDEGEE. CDR3 length: 15 amino acids. V was clipped by 4 bases and J by 5 bases; unmatched bases: 8. The CDR3 here is CASSTGTGRYQPQHF. CDR3 sequence (DNA): TGTGCCAGCAGCACCGGGACAGGTCGGTATCAGCCCCAGCATTTT. The full variable domain, in which reference TRBV5-8 and TRBJ1-5 provide the parts outside the CDR3, is EAGVTQSPTHLIKTRGQQATLRCSPISGHTSVYWYQQALGLGLQFLLWYDEGEERNRGNFPPRFSGRQFPNYSSELNVNALELEDSALYLCASSTGTGRYQPQHFGDGTRLSIL.

This clone has more than one count but fewer than ten. The chain has TRBV6-1 and TRBJ2-2, with 7 positions matching TRBD1. In germline, CDR1 is MNHNS, CDR2 SASEGT. The CDR3 has 17 amino acids. V gave up 1 base and J gave up 4 bases; unmatched junction bases: 9. The CDR3 bases are TGTGCCAGCAGTGAAGGGAGAAGGGGGCCGGGCACCGGGGAGCTGTTTTTT. Translated: CASSEGRRGPGTGELFF.

The J gene is TRBJ2-7, the V gene TRBV27; TRBD2 matches at 10 bases. This CDR3 region has 16 residues. CDR1 is MNHEY and CDR2 is SMNVEV in the germline V gene (reference sequence). J was trimmed by 2 bases and V by 3 bases; bases with no gene match: 7. CDR3 DNA: TGTGCCAGCAGTTTGAGGCTAGCGGGGGCCGCCTACGAGCAGTACTTC. Encoded protein: CASSLRLAGAAYEQYF.

V and J are TRBV2 and TRBJ2-2, with 11 bases fitting TRBD2. Looked up from germline, CDR1 is SNHLY and CDR2 is FYNNEI. The V gene end was trimmed by 11 bases and the J gene end by 1 base; junction bases not matched to a gene: 3. The CDR3 is 14 residues long. The CDR3 DNA follows: TGTGCCGGCGGACTAGCGGGGAACACCGGGGAGCTGTTTTTT. This gives the protein CAGGLAGNTGELFF.

This sequence joins TRBV6-4 and TRBJ1-1; D not certain. The length of the CDR3 is 13 residues. The V end was cut by 3 bases, the J end by 1 base, with 6 bases between. Germline CDR1 and CDR2: MRHNA and SNTAGT. CDR3 residues: CASSEGANTEAFF. CDR3 in DNA: TGTGCCAGCAGTGAGGGAGCGAACACTGAAGCTTTCTTT.

V gene TRBV2 combines with J gene TRBJ2-2; 8 positions agree with TRBD1. The CDR3 contains 15 residues. Germline values: CDR1 SNHLY, CDR2 FYNNEI. V dropped 4 bases and J dropped 1; count of bases not matched to a gene: 2. CDR3 sequence: CASSAGTGNTGELFF. CDR3 sequence (DNA): TGTGCCAGCAGTGCCGGGACAGGGAACACCGGGGAGCTGTTTTTT.

The rearrangement links TRBV5-1 to TRBJ2-5, with a tentative D call TRBD2 (6 bases). The CDR3 contains 15 residues. Trimming cost V 7 bases and J 2 bases, with 18 bases left between them. Germline V lookup: CDR1 SGHRS, CDR2 YFSETQ. The DNA of the CDR3 is TGCGCCAGCTCCCTCGGCCGCGGGGTTCAAGAGACCCAGTACTTC. This gives the protein CASSLGRGVQETQYF.

The chain is built from TRBV14 and TRBJ1-5, with D unclear. CDR1 and CDR2 from the germline V gene are SGHDN and FVKESK. The CDR3 extends over 13 amino acids. With 3 bases removed from V and 6 bases from J, the gap between germline ends came to 9 bases. CDR3 loop: CASSQRAVQPQHF. Written as DNA, the CDR3 is TGTGCCAGCAGCCAGAGGGCCGTTCAGCCCCAGCATTTT.

The chain couples TRBV18 to TRBJ2-2; the D gene is possibly TRBD2 (5 bases). The germline V gene encodes CDR1 KGHSH and CDR2 LQKENI. The CDR3 has 14 residues. The V end lost 1 base, the J end lost 4 bases, and 7 bases lay between the germline ends. The CDR3 sequence is CASSPLRGTGELFF. The CDR3 bases are TGTGCCAGCTCACCACTTCGGGGCACCGGGGAGCTGTTTTTT.

This rearrangement joins TRBV5-1 to TRBJ1-1; 8 bases are shared with TRBD1. CDR3 length: 13 amino acids. Trimming at V came to 7 bases and at J to 4 bases, leaving 6 bases not matched to a gene. CDR1 is SGHRS, CDR2 YFSETQ, per germline. DNA for the CDR3: TGCGCCAGCTTTAACACAGGGGGCACTGAAGCTTTCTTT. This codes for CASFNTGGTEAFF.

Only one count was recorded for this clone. The chain has TRBV15 and TRBJ2-2; D not resolved. Looked up from germline, CDR1 is LNHNV and CDR2 is YYDKDF (reference sequence). V was shortened by 0 bases and J by 5 bases, with 10 bases between the two germline ends. CDR3 size: 15 residues. The CDR3 region is CATSRERVVTGELFF. The CDR3 DNA sequence: TGTGCCACCAGCAGAGAACGGGTTGTTACCGGGGAGCTGTTTTTT. The variable domain in full, with the rest retrieved from reference TRBV15 and TRBJ2-2, is DAMVIQNPRYQVTQFGKPVTLSCSQTLNHNVMYWYQQKSSQAPKLLFHYYDKDFNNEADTPDNFQSRRPNTSFCFLDIRSPGLGDTAMYLCATSRERVVTGELFFGEGSRLTVL.

The J gene is TRBJ2-1, the V gene TRBV5-6; D uncertain. Germline V lookup: CDR1 SGHDT, CDR2 YYEEEE. CDR3 length equals 13 residues. V shed 1 base and J shed 7 bases, with 9 bases lying between them. The CDR3 region has the DNA TGTGCCAGCAGCTTGCAGAGGTGGAATGAGCAGTTCTTC. Protein product: CASSLQRWNEQFF.

The chain employs TRBV2 and TRBJ2-7; 7 nucleotides agree with TRBD2. CDR1 is SNHLY and CDR2 is FYNNEI in the germline V gene. The CDR3 length is 15 residues. V lost 8 bases to trimming and J lost 5 bases; unmatched junction nucleotides: 15. The CDR3 reads CASGGGAESQDEQYF. The DNA of the CDR3 is TGTGCCAGCGGGGGAGGGGCGGAATCACAAGACGAGCAGTACTTC.

V is TRBV5-1 and J is TRBJ1-2, with 7 bases aligning to TRBD1. V dropped 0 bases and J dropped 0; count of bases not matched to a gene: 5. Germline CDR1 SGHRS, CDR2 YFSETQ. The CDR3 extends over 16 amino acids. The CDR3 loop is CASSLEGALANYGYTF. The CDR3 region has the DNA TGCGCCAGCAGCTTGGAGGGGGCCCTAGCTAACTATGGCTACACCTTC.

This sequence joins TRBV4-2 and TRBJ1-6; D ambiguous. There are 16 residues in the CDR3. The germline V gene encodes CDR1 LGHNA and CDR2 YNFKEQ. Trimming removed 0 bases at V and 0 bases at J, with 6 bases between. The CDR3 region has the DNA TGTGCCAGCAGCCAAGAAAAGAGCTCCTATAATTCACCCCTCCACTTT. Encoded protein: CASSQEKSSYNSPLHF.

The V gene is TRBV5-4, the J gene TRBJ2-2, with D possibly matching TRBD2 (7 bases). V lost 4 bases and J lost 8, with 27 bases in between. This CDR3 has 18 residues. Germline V gene lookup returns CDR1 SGHNT and CDR2 YYREEE (reference sequence). The CDR3: CASSPEPHTTGREGELFF. The CDR3 DNA sequence: TGTGCCAGCAGCCCCGAACCGCATACTACAGGGAGGGAGGGGGAGCTGTTTTTT.

On this clone itself: Other DNA sequences in this sample translate to the same CDR3. The CDR3 nucleotides are TGTGCCAGCAGTGAACGGACAGGGGGTACCTACGAGCAGTACTTC. Translating gives CASSERTGGTYEQYF. The chain is built from TRBV2 and TRBJ2-7; TRBD1 agrees at 10 bases. J gave up 2 bases and V 2 bases, and 3 bases lay outside the gene matches. The CDR3 has 15 residues. Germline CDR1 SNHLY, CDR2 FYNNEI. Full variable domain (outside the CDR3, taken from reference TRBV2 and TRBJ2-7): EPEVTQTPSHQVTQMGQEVILRCVPISNHLYFYWYRQILGQKVEFLVSFYNNEISEKSEIFDDQFSVERPDGSNFTLKIRSTKLEDSAMYFCASSERTGGTYEQYFGPGTRLTVT.

The V call is TRBV30, the J call TRBJ2-7; 11 bases align to TRBD2. The CDR3 is made up of 15 amino acids. Germline V CDR1 and CDR2: GTSNPN, SVGIG (reference sequence). The ends lost 1 base at V and 0 bases at J; junction bases unmatched: 2. The CDR3 DNA reads TGTGCCTGGAGTGCTAGCGGGAGGACCTCCTACGAGCAGTACTTC. Translation gives CAWSASGRTSYEQYF.

The chain links TRBV3-1 (or the pseudogene TRBV3-2) to TRBJ2-1, with 13 bases that match TRBD2. The V gene's germline CDR1 is LGHDT and CDR2 YNNKEL (reference sequence). The CDR3 has 16 amino acids. With V trimmed by 1 base and J by 8 bases, 5 bases remained unmatched. The chain's CDR3 is CASSQGGLAGADEQFF. The CDR3 coding sequence is TGTGCCAGCAGCCAAGGTGGACTAGCGGGAGCGGATGAGCAGTTCTTC.

The gene calls are TRBV28 and TRBJ1-1; D unresolved. Germline assignment: CDR1 MDHEN and CDR2 SYDVKM. This CDR3 comprises 14 residues. V was shortened by 6 bases and J by 2 bases, with 13 bases between the two germline ends. The CDR3 DNA is TGTGCCAGCAGCTCGACACCGCTTAACACTGAAGCTTTCTTT. This gives the protein CASSSTPLNTEAFF.